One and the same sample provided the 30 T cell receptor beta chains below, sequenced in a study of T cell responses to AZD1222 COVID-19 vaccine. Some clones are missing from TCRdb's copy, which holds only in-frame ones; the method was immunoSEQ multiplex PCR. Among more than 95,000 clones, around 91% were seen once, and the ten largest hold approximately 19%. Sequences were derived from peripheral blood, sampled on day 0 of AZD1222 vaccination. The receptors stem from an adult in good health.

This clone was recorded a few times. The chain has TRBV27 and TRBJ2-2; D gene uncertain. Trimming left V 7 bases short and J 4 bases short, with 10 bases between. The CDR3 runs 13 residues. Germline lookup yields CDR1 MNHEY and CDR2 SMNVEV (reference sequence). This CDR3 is CASIRGSTGELFF. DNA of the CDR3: TGTGCCAGCATCCGAGGTTCCACCGGGGAGCTGTTTTTT.

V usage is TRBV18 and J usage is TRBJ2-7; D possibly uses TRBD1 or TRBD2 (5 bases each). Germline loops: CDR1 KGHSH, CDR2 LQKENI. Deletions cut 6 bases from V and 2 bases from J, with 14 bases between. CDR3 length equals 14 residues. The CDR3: CASSLRDGPYEQYF. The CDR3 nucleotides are TGTGCCAGCTCCCTTCGGGACGGTCCCTACGAGCAGTACTTC.

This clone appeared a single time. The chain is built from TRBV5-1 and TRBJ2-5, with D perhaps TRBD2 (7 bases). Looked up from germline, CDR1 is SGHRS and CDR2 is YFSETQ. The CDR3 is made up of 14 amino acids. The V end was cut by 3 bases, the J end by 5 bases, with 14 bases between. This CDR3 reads CASSSGGAGETQYF. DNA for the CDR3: TGCGCCAGCAGCTCTGGGGGGGCCGGGGAGACCCAGTACTTC.

The CDR3: CASEFGRGVLYTEAFF. DNA of the CDR3: TGTGCCAGTGAGTTTGGACGTGGGGTGTTGTACACTGAAGCTTTCTTT. The genes are TRBV19 and TRBJ1-1; the D is unclear. Germline CDR1 is LNHDA and CDR2 is SQIVND (reference sequence). This CDR3 spans 16 amino acids. V was shortened by 8 bases and J by 3 bases, with 22 bases between the two germline ends.

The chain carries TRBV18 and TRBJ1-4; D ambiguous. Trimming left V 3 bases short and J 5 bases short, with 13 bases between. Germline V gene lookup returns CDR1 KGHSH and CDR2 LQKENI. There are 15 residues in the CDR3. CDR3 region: CASSPHIAPNEKLFF. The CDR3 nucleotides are TGTGCCAGCTCACCGCACATAGCTCCAAATGAAAAACTGTTTTTT.

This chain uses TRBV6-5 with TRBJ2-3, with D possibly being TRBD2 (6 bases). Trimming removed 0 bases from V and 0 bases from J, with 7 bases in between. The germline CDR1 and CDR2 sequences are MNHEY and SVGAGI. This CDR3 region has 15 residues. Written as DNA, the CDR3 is TGTGCCAGCAGTTACTCAGGAGGGAGCACAGATACGCAGTATTTT. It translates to CASSYSGGSTDTQYF.

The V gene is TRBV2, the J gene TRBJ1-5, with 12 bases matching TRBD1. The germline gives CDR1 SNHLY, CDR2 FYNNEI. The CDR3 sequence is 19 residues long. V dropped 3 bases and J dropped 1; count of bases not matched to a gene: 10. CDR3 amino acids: CASSDPPGDRGPSNQPQHF. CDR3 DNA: TGTGCCAGCAGTGACCCGCCGGGGGACAGGGGGCCAAGCAATCAGCCCCAGCATTTT.

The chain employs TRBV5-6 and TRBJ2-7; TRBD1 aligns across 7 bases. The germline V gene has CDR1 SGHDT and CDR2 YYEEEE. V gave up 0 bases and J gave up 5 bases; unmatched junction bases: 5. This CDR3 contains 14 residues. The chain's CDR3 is CASSLGQGRHEQYF. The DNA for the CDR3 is TGTGCCAGCAGCTTGGGACAGGGTCGGCACGAGCAGTACTTC.

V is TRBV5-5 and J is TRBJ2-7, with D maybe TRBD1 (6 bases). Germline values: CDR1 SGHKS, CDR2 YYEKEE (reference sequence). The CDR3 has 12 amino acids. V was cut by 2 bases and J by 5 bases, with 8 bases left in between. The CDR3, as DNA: TGTGCCAGCAGCTTACCAGGGGACGAGCAGTACTTC. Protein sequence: CASSLPGDEQYF.

The CDR3 bases are TGTGCCAGCAGCCCAAGAGGGACTATATCCACAGATACGCAGTATTTT. Amino acids: CASSPRGTISTDTQYF. This chain connects TRBV7-6 to TRBJ2-3, with 7 bases that match TRBD2. CDR1 is SGHVS and CDR2 is FNYEAQ in the germline V gene. Trimming at V came to 5 bases and at J to 2 bases, leaving 10 bases not matched to a gene. The CDR3 contains 16 residues.

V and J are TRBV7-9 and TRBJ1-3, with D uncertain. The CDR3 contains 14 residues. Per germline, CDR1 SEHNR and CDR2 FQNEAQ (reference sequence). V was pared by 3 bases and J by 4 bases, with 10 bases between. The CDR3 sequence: CASSLAGRGNTIYF. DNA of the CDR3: TGTGCCAGCAGCTTGGCGGGTCGCGGAAACACCATATATTTT.

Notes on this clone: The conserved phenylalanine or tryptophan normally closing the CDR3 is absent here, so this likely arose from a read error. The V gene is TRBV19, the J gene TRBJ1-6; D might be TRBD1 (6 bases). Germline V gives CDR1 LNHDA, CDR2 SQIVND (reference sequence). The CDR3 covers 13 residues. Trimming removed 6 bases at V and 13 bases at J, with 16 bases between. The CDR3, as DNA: TGTGCCAGTAGGGGGGCAGATGGCGTGCCCCTCCACCTT. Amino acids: CASRGADGVPLHL.

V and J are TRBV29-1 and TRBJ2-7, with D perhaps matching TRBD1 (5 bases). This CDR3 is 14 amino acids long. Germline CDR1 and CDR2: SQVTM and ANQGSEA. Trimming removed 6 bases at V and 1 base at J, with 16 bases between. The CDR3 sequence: CSVLLPGPSYEQYF. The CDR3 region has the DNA TGCAGCGTCCTACTCCCAGGGCCTTCCTACGAGCAGTACTTC.

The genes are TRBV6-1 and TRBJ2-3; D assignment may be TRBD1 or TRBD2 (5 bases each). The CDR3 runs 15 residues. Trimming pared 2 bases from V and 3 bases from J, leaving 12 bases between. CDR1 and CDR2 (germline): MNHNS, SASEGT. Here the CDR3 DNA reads TGTGCCAGCAGTGAATGGGACCGAGGGACAGATACGCAGTATTTT. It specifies CASSEWDRGTDTQYF.

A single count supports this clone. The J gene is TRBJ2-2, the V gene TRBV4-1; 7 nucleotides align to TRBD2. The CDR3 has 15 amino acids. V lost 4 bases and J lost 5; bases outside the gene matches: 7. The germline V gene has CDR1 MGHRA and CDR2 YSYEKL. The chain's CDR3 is CASSPRDYGTGELFF. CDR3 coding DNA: TGCGCCAGCAGCCCCCGGGACTACGGAACCGGGGAGCTGTTTTTT.

Here the CDR3 reads CASRGNTEAFF. The CDR3 DNA follows: TGTGCCAGCAGGGGGAACACTGAAGCTTTCTTT. The J gene is TRBJ1-1, the V gene TRBV28; D call uncertain. Germline V gives CDR1 MDHEN, CDR2 SYDVKM. Trimming removed 6 bases at V and 1 base at J, with 3 bases between. The CDR3 has 11 amino acids.

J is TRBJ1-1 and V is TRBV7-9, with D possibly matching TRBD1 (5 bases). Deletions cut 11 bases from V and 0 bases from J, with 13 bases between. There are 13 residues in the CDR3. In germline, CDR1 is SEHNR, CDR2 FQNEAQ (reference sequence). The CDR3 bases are TGTGCCGGGGCACCCACCATGAACACTGAAGCTTTCTTT. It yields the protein CAGAPTMNTEAFF.

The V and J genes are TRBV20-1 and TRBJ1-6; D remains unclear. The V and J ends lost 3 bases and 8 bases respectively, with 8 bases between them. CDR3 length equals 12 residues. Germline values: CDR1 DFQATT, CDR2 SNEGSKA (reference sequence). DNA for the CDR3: TGCAGTGCTAGTCCGGCAGATTCACCCCTCCACTTT. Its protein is CSASPADSPLHF.

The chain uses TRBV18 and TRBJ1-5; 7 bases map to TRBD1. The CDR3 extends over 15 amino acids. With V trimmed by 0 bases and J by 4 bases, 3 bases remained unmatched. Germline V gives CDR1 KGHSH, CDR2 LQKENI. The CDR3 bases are TGTGCCAGCTCACCACCGGGACAGAGAAATCAGCCCCAGCATTTT. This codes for CASSPPGQRNQPQHF.

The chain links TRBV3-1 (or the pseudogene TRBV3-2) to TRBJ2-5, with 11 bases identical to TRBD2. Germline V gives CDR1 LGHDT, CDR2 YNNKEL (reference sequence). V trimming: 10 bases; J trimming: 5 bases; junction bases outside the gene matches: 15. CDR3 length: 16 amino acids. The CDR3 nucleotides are TGTGCCACCAAGCCCCATAGCGGGGGGGCCCTGGAGACCCAGTACTTC. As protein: CATKPHSGGALETQYF.

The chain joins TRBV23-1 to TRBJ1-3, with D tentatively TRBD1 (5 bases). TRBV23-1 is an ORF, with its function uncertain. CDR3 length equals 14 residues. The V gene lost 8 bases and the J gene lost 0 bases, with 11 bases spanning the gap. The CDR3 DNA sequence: TGCGCCAGCCGGGACGGGACCTCTGGAAACACCATATATTTT. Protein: CASRDGTSGNTIYF.

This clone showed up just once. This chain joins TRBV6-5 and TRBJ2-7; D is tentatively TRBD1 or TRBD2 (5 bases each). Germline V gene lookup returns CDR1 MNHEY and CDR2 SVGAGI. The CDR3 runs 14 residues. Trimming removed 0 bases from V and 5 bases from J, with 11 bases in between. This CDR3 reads CASSYSPGTHEQYF. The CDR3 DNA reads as TGTGCCAGCAGTTACTCGCCCGGGACCCACGAGCAGTACTTC.

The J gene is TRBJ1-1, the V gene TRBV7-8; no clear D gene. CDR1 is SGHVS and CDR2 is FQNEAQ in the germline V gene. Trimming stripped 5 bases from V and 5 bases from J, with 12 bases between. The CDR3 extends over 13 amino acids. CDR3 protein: CASSPPGGTEAFF. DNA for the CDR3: TGTGCCAGCAGCCCGCCGGGAGGTACTGAAGCTTTCTTT.

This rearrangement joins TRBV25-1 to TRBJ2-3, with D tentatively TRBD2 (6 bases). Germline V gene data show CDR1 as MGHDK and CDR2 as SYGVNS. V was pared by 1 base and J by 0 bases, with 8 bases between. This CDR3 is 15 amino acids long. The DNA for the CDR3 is TGTGCCAGCAGTGAATTCCGGGAGAGCACAGATACGCAGTATTTT. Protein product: CASSEFRESTDTQYF.

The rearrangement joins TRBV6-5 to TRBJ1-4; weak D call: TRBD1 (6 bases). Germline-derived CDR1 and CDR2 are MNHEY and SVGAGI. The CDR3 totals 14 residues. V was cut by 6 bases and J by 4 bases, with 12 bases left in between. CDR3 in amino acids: CASRGGRGNEKLFF. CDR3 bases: TGTGCCAGCAGGGGAGGCAGGGGTAATGAAAAACTGTTTTTT.

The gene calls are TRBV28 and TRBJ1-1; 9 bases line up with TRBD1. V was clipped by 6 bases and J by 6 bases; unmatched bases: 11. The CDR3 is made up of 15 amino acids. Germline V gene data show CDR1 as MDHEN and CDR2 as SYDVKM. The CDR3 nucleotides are TGTGCCAGCAGGTACCGGGACAGGGAGGTAGCTGAAGCTTTCTTT. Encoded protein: CASRYRDREVAEAFF.

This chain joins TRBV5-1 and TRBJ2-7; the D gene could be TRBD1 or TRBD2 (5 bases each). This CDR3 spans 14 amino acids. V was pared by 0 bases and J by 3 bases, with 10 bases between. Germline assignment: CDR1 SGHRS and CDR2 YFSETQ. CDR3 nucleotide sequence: TGCGCCAGCAGCTTGGGGGGACCAAACTACGAGCAGTACTTC. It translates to CASSLGGPNYEQYF. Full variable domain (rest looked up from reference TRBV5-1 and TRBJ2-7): KAGVTQTPRYLIKTRGQQVTLSCSPISGHRSVSWYQQTPGQGLQFLFEYFSETQRNKGNFPGRFSGRQFSNSRSEMNVSTLELGDSALYLCASSLGGPNYEQYFGPGTRLTVT.

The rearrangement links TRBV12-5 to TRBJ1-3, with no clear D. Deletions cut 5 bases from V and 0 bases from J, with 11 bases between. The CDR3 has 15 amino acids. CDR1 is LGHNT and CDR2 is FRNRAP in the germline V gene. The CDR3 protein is CASGLGESSGNTIYF. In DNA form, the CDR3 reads TGTGCTAGTGGTCTTGGGGAGAGCTCTGGAAACACCATATATTTT.

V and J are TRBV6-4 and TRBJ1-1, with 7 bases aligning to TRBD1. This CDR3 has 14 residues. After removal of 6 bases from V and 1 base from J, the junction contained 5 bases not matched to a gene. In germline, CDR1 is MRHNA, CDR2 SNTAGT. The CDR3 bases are TGTGCCAGCAGACTGGACAGGCAGAACACTGAAGCTTTCTTT. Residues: CASRLDRQNTEAFF.

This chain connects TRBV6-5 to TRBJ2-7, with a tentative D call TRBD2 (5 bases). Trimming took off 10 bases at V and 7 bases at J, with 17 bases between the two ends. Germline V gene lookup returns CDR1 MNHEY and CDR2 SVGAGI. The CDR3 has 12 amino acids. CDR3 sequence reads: CATESGGYEQYF. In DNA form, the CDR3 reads TGTGCCACAGAGAGCGGTGGGTATGAGCAGTACTTC.